The 7 T cell receptor beta chains given below trace back to one sample, sequenced in a study of blood T cell repertoires in COVID-19. Generated by immunoSEQ multiplex PCR, the TCRdb table keeps only in-frame clones and is missing some. In the table there are about 45,000 clones, approximately 87% of which are singletons. The specimen was peripheral blood. These receptors were collected from a human donor in a cohort sampled during active COVID-19.

The chain carries TRBV7-3 and TRBJ1-6; tentative D call: TRBD1 (5 bases). CDR3 length: 14 residues. CDR1 SGHTA and CDR2 FQGTGA come from the germline V gene. Trimming shortened V by 5 bases and J by 9 bases, and 14 bases separated the two germline ends. CDR3: CASSIGTGGSPLHF. In DNA form, the CDR3 reads TGTGCCAGCAGCATCGGGACGGGGGGTTCACCCCTCCACTTT.

This sequence joins TRBV6-2 or TRBV6-3 and TRBJ1-2, with 7 bases that match TRBD1. This CDR3 has 14 amino acids. Trimming took 4 bases from V and 4 from J; bases not matched to a gene: 6. From germline, CDR1 is MNHEY and CDR2 SVGEGT. The CDR3 reads CASSLTGQIYGYTF. CDR3 nucleotides: TGTGCCAGCAGTTTAACGGGACAGATCTATGGCTACACCTTC.

The table lists this clone with a count of one. The J gene is TRBJ2-2, the V gene TRBV9, with D maybe TRBD1 (5 bases). This CDR3 has 16 amino acids. Germline-derived CDR1 and CDR2 are SGDLS and YYNGEE. V was clipped by 1 base and J by 4 bases, with 14 bases between them. CDR3 sequence (DNA): TGTGCCAGCAGCGTAATTGACAGCCCCTCCACCGGGGAGCTGTTTTTT. Its protein product is CASSVIDSPSTGELFF.

CDR3 DNA sequence: TGTGCCAGCAGCTCCCTGTATGGGCGAGACTATGGCTACACCTTC. Its translation is CASSSLYGRDYGYTF. This chain links TRBV7-8 with TRBJ1-2, with D uncertain. The CDR3 is 15 residues long. Germline-derived CDR1 and CDR2 are SGHVS and FQNEAQ. The V end was cut by 4 bases, the J end by 3 bases, with 15 bases between. Supplemented by reference TRBV7-8 and TRBJ1-2, the full variable domain reads GAGVSQSPRYKVAKRGQDVALRCDPISGHVSLFWYQQALGQGPEFLTYFQNEAQLDKSGLPSDRFFAERPEGSVSTLKIQRTQQEDSAVYLCASSSLYGRDYGYTFGSGTRLTVV.

The chain combines TRBV20-1 with TRBJ2-5; TRBD2 agrees at 15 bases. The CDR3 covers 14 residues. The J segment lost 5 bases and the V segment lost 6 bases, leaving 4 bases of the junction unmatched. CDR1 and CDR2 from the germline V gene are DFQATT and SNEGSKA (reference sequence). CDR3 loop: CSASGTSGGETQYF. CDR3 DNA sequence: TGCAGTGCGAGTGGGACTAGCGGGGGGGAGACCCAGTACTTC.

This sequence joins TRBV10-3 and TRBJ2-5; D remains ambiguous. Per the germline V gene, CDR1 is ENHRY and CDR2 is SYGVKD. V dropped 0 bases and J dropped 1 base, with 6 bases sitting between them. This CDR3 comprises 14 residues. The CDR3 coding sequence is TGTGCCATCAGTGAGTCGGGCAGCCAAGAGACCCAGTACTTC. Protein: CAISESGSQETQYF.

The V gene is TRBV5-5, the J gene TRBJ2-1, with 7 bases lining up with TRBD1. The CDR3 is made up of 14 amino acids. V lost 2 bases, J lost 2 bases, and 1 base stayed unmatched. Germline-derived CDR1 and CDR2 are SGHKS and YYEKEE (reference sequence). The CDR3 here is CASSLDRAYNEQFF. In DNA form, the CDR3 reads TGTGCCAGCAGCTTAGACAGGGCCTACAATGAGCAGTTCTTC.